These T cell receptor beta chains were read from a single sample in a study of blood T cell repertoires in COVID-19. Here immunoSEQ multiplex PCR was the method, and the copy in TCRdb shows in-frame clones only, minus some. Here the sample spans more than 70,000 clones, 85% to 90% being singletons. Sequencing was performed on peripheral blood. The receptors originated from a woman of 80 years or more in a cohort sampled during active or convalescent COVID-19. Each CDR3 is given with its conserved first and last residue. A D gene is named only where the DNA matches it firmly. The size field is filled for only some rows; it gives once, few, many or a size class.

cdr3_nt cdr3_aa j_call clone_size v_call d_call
TGTGCCACCAGCAGAGGACTCACAGGGCCTAATGAAAAACTGTTTTTT CATSRGLTGPNEKLFF TRBJ1-4 - TRBV15 -
TGTGCCAGCATCCAGGCGGGGACTAGGAACACCGGGGAGCTGTTTTTT CASIQAGTRNTGELFF TRBJ2-2 - TRBV28 TRBD2
TGTGCCAGCAGCCAAGGAGCCGGACAGAGAGGAAACACCATATATTTT CASSQGAGQRGNTIYF TRBJ1-3 once TRBV3-1/TRBV3-2 -
TGTGCCAGCAGGAAGGAGACGGTCGTCACAGATACGCAGTATTTT CASRKETVVTDTQYF TRBJ2-3 few TRBV2 -
TGTGCCAGCAGTTTTCAGGGGGGCTATGGCTACACCTTC CASSFQGGYGYTF TRBJ1-2 few TRBV28 TRBD1
TGTGCCAGCAGTTTCCTAGGGCTTAGCGGGAAGGGGGAGGTTGAGCAGTTCTTC CASSFLGLSGKGEVEQFF TRBJ2-1 - TRBV27 TRBD2
TGTGCCAGTAGTATCCGGGGGGATACGCAGTATTTT CASSIRGDTQYF TRBJ2-3 - TRBV19 -
TGTGCCAGCAGAGTACAAGGGGGCACTGAAGCTTTCTTT CASRVQGGTEAFF TRBJ1-1 - TRBV6-4 -
TGTGCCAGCAGCGGAGCAGGAGGTGACACCGGGGAGCTGTTTTTT CASSGAGGDTGELFF TRBJ2-2 few TRBV7-3 -
TGCAGCACGACAGGGGCCGGTGGCTACACCTTC CSTTGAGGYTF TRBJ1-2 - TRBV29-1 TRBD1
TGTGCCAGCAGCCGGTGGGACAGCGACACTGAAGCTTTCTTT CASSRWDSDTEAFF TRBJ1-1 few TRBV3-1/TRBV3-2 TRBD1
TGTGCCAGCAGTTTAAGCTGGACAGGGTACGAGCAGTACTTC CASSLSWTGYEQYF TRBJ2-7 - TRBV28 TRBD1
TGTGCCAGTGGACTAGCGGGAAGCTACGAGCAGTACTTC CASGLAGSYEQYF TRBJ2-7 - TRBV28 TRBD2